This T cell receptor (beta chain) is drawn from a study of T cells in Graves' hyperthyroidism and ophthalmopathy. Whole-study findings and limits: Blood also showed most of the thyroid clonotypes that were expanded above 0.001.

It was RNA transcripts that yielded the amplified TCR beta CDR3 regions. A first-round RT-PCR of the TCR CDR3 used the HTBI primer set. A single record per CDR3 protein comes from TCRdb applying MiXCR to the multiplex PCR reads. The sample contains about 690,000 distinct CDR3 sequences, approximately 15% of which appear only once. This clonotype was recorded at least ten times. Antigen: not known. V lost 6 bases, J lost 6 bases, and 7 bases stayed unmatched. Per the germline V gene, CDR1 is DFQATT and CDR2 is SNEGSKA (reference sequence). The CDR3 has 14 residues. The chain recombines TRBV20-1 with TRBJ2-1; 11 bases line up with TRBD1. The sample taken for sequencing was blood. The receptor was derived from a man between 45 and 60 years old with Graves' hyperthyroidism. The CDR3 sequence: CSAQDRGRINEQFF. The CDR3 DNA reads as TGCAGTGCCCAGGACAGGGGGCGGATCAATGAGCAGTTCTTC.